This entry lists 29 T cell receptor beta chains sequenced from one sample in a study of radiotherapy plus CTLA-4 blockade in lung cancer. Measured with immunoSEQ multiplex PCR; TCRdb has only the in-frame clones, and not every one. In the table there are 45,000 to 55,000 clones, 75% to 90% of which are singletons. The sequencing here drew on peripheral blood, taken from a patient treated with radiotherapy plus ipilimumab. These receptors were obtained from a human donor with non-small cell lung cancer who had stable disease on radiotherapy plus ipilimumab.

This chain links TRBV4-2 with TRBJ1-1; 10 bases are shared with TRBD1. V was clipped by 4 bases and J by 3 bases; unmatched bases: 5. The germline V gene has CDR1 LGHNA and CDR2 YNFKEQ. The CDR3 is 15 amino acids. CDR3 sequence: CASSLDRGPDTEAFF. CDR3 bases: TGTGCCAGCAGCCTTGACAGGGGGCCTGACACTGAAGCTTTCTTT.

V gene TRBV6-5 combines with J gene TRBJ2-1; D gene unclear. The germline gives CDR1 MNHEY, CDR2 SVGAGI. The CDR3 has 13 residues. V lost 0 bases to trimming and J lost 7 bases, with 7 bases between them. The CDR3 reads CASSYSISNEQFF. The CDR3 DNA is TGTGCCAGCAGTTACTCGATTAGTAATGAGCAGTTCTTC.

This chain connects TRBV28 to TRBJ1-1, with a tentative D call TRBD1 (5 bases). Trimming removed 3 bases from V and 1 base from J, with 12 bases in between. This CDR3 region has 15 residues. Germline V gene sequence: CDR1 MDHEN, CDR2 SYDVKM. The CDR3 coding sequence is TGTGCCAGCAGTTTCGTCAGGGCTTGGAACACTGAAGCTTTCTTT. Its protein is CASSFVRAWNTEAFF.

DNA for the CDR3: TGTGCCAGTACCAGGGGGCGCGGGAACTATGGCTACACCTTC. Protein: CASTRGRGNYGYTF. The rearrangement joins TRBV19 to TRBJ1-2; 8 bases match TRBD1. Germline V gives CDR1 LNHDA, CDR2 SQIVND (reference sequence). This CDR3 contains 14 residues. The ends lost 7 bases at V and 2 bases at J; junction bases unmatched: 6.

In DNA form, the CDR3 reads TGCGCCAGCAGCCAAGATTATCGGGGGGCTGGTACGTACGAGCAGTACTTC. Its translation: CASSQDYRGAGTYEQYF. The chain links TRBV4-3 to TRBJ2-7; perhaps TRBD2 as D (7 bases). V was pared by 0 bases and J by 4 bases, with 19 bases between. The CDR3 consists of 17 residues. CDR1 is LGHNA, CDR2 YSLEER, per germline.

The sample holds a few counts of this clone. The chain employs TRBV5-4 and TRBJ1-2; TRBD1 aligns across 8 bases. CDR3 size: 14 residues. V lost 4 bases and J lost 6; bases outside the gene matches: 8. CDR1 and CDR2 from the germline V gene are SGHNT and YYREEE (reference sequence). The CDR3 DNA is TGTGCCAGCAGCGACGGACAGGGCATAGATGGCTACACCTTC. Translation gives CASSDGQGIDGYTF.

This clone was seen just once. The chain employs TRBV10-2 and TRBJ1-1, with D perhaps TRBD1 (5 bases). Germline V CDR1 and CDR2: WSHSY, SAAADI. The CDR3 totals 15 residues. Trimming removed 0 bases at V and 4 bases at J, with 12 bases between. CDR3 region: CASSESWGAITEAFF. CDR3 sequence (DNA): TGCGCCAGCAGTGAGTCGTGGGGCGCCATCACTGAAGCTTTCTTT.

With regard to this clone: At the DNA level, this CDR3 is encoded by other sequences in the same sample as well. The chain links TRBV5-1 to TRBJ2-5; a possible D gene is TRBD1 (6 bases). The CDR3 runs to 13 residues. The V and J ends lost 2 bases and 3 bases respectively, with 8 bases between them. Germline V gene lookup returns CDR1 SGHRS and CDR2 YFSETQ. The CDR3 sequence is CASSFAGEETQYF. In nucleotides, the CDR3 is TGCGCCAGCAGCTTTGCAGGGGAAGAGACCCAGTACTTC. Supplemented by reference TRBV5-1 and TRBJ2-5, the full variable domain reads KAGVTQTPRYLIKTRGQQVTLSCSPISGHRSVSWYQQTPGQGLQFLFEYFSETQRNKGNFPGRFSGRQFSNSRSEMNVSTLELGDSALYLCASSFAGEETQYFGPGTRLLVL.

In DNA, the CDR3 is TGTGCCAGCAGCCCTAGCGGGAGGGCCCAAGATACGCAGTATTTT. This sequence encodes CASSPSGRAQDTQYF. This rearrangement joins TRBV7-6 to TRBJ2-3, with TRBD2 matching over 12 bases. This CDR3 spans 15 amino acids. J was trimmed by 5 bases and V by 5 bases; bases with no gene match: 5. CDR1 and CDR2 (germline): SGHVS, FNYEAQ.

This chain links TRBV18 with TRBJ1-1; tentative D call: TRBD1 (5 bases). Trimming shortened V by 2 bases and J by 1 base, and 11 bases separated the two germline ends. Germline CDR1 reads KGHSH; CDR2 reads LQKENI. This CDR3 spans 15 amino acids. Here the CDR3 DNA reads TGTGCCAGCTCACCATACAGGTCAGGGAACACTGAAGCTTTCTTT. Amino acid sequence: CASSPYRSGNTEAFF. The variable domain in full, completed from reference TRBV18 and TRBJ1-1, reads NAGVMQNPRHLVRRRGQEARLRCSPMKGHSHVYWYRQLPEEGLKFMVYLQKENIIDESGMPKERFSAEFPKEGPSILRIQQVVRGDSAAYFCASSPYRSGNTEAFFGQGTRLTVV.

There are a few counts of this clone. The chain links TRBV28 to TRBJ2-3; 9 positions agree with TRBD1. Germline V gene sequence: CDR1 MDHEN, CDR2 SYDVKM. The CDR3 consists of 15 residues. Losses at the gene ends were 4 bases for V and 12 bases for J; bases not matched to a gene: 14. The CDR3 DNA is TGTGCCAGCAGTTCCTCCGGGACAGGGTATTCGGTCCAGTATTTT. Protein: CASSSSGTGYSVQYF. Drawing the rest from reference TRBV28 and TRBJ2-3, the complete variable domain is DVKVTQSSRYLVKRTGEKVFLECVQDMDHENMFWYRQDPGLGLRLIYFSYDVKMKEKGDIPEGYSVSREKKERFSLILESASTNQTSMYLCASSSSGTGYSVQYFGPGTRLTVL.

This clone occurred once. The V call is TRBV7-6, the J call TRBJ2-1, with 7 bases aligning to TRBD2. The CDR3 loop spans 16 amino acids. V was clipped by 1 base and J by 0 bases; unmatched bases: 3. In germline, CDR1 is SGHVS, CDR2 FNYEAQ. The CDR3 is CASSLVGGGSYNEQFF. As DNA, the CDR3 is TGTGCCAGCAGCTTAGTTGGCGGGGGCTCCTACAATGAGCAGTTCTTC. The entire variable domain, with the rest obtained from reference TRBV7-6 and TRBJ2-1, is as follows: GAGVSQSPRYKVTKRGQDVALRCDPISGHVSLYWYRQALGQGPEFLTYFNYEAQQDKSGLPNDRFSAERPEGSISTLTIQRTEQRDSAMYRCASSLVGGGSYNEQFFGPGTRLTVL.

The gene calls are TRBV5-8 and TRBJ2-5; D is unclear. Germline V CDR1 and CDR2: SGHTS, YDEGEE. This CDR3 contains 12 residues. Deletions cut 5 bases from V and 4 bases from J, with 9 bases between. CDR3 residues: CASRPSVETQYF. The CDR3 DNA reads TGTGCCAGCAGGCCGTCAGTAGAGACCCAGTACTTC.

The chain carries TRBV19 and TRBJ2-5, with D tentatively TRBD1 (6 bases). The J call may be mistaken, given a closer DNA end match to TRBJ2-7. CDR1 and CDR2 from the germline V gene are LNHDA and SQIVND (reference sequence). This CDR3 contains 12 residues. The CDR3 reads CASSRDMYEQYF. The CDR3 nucleotides are TGTGCCAGTAGCCGGGACATGTACGAGCAGTACTTC.

The CDR3 DNA reads as TGTGCCAGCAGTTTATCCCCCTTAGGGGTTTTTTCCTACGAGCAGTACTTC. It is translated as CASSLSPLGVFSYEQYF. The chain has TRBV28 and TRBJ2-7; tentative D call: TRBD1 (5 bases). Trimming took off 1 base at V and 1 base at J, with 17 bases between the two ends. Germline CDR1 reads MDHEN; CDR2 reads SYDVKM. This CDR3 region has 17 residues.

The V gene is TRBV7-2, the J gene TRBJ2-5; 8 nucleotides agree with TRBD1. This CDR3 spans 15 amino acids. The germline V gene has CDR1 SGHTA and CDR2 FQGNSA. V trimming: 1 base; J trimming: 4 bases; junction bases outside the gene matches: 5. CDR3 in amino acids: CASSLGIQGGETQYF. DNA for the CDR3: TGTGCCAGCAGCTTAGGAATACAGGGGGGAGAGACCCAGTACTTC.

V gene TRBV11-2 combines with J gene TRBJ1-1; 8 bases are shared with TRBD1. Germline V CDR1 and CDR2: SGHAT, FQNNGV. The CDR3 has 14 amino acids. V lost 6 bases and J lost 3; bases outside the gene matches: 6. CDR3 loop: CASSLTGVDTEAFF. The CDR3 DNA follows: TGTGCCAGCAGTTTGACAGGGGTGGACACTGAAGCTTTCTTT.

This sequence joins TRBV12-2 and TRBJ1-5; TRBD1 is taken as the D call from the table, unchecked against the DNA. TRBV12-2 is classified as a pseudogene. This CDR3 region has 19 residues. The CDR3 DNA reads TGTGCAAGTCGCTTAGCCCTCTTTTACCAGGGAAAAGGCAATCAGCCCCAGCATTTT. Its protein is CASRLALFYQGKGNQPQHF.

This sequence joins TRBV7-9 and TRBJ2-2, with D possibly being TRBD1 (6 bases). With 0 bases removed from V and 4 bases from J, the gap between germline ends came to 12 bases. The CDR3 is 16 amino acids. The germline V gene encodes CDR1 SEHNR and CDR2 FQNEAQ (reference sequence). CDR3 nucleotide sequence: TGTGCCAGCAGCTTAGCTGGGTGGGGGCTCACCGGGGAGCTGTTTTTT. Translated, it gives CASSLAGWGLTGELFF.

The chain links TRBV27 to TRBJ2-5; 8 nucleotides line up with TRBD1. The germline gives CDR1 MNHEY, CDR2 SMNVEV (reference sequence). The CDR3 loop spans 16 amino acids. Trimming at V came to 3 bases and at J to 5 bases, leaving 11 bases not matched to a gene. The CDR3 DNA is TGTGCCAGCAGTTTGGGACAGGAGATTCCCCGGGAGACCCAGTACTTC. Amino acids: CASSLGQEIPRETQYF.

V gene TRBV14 combines with J gene TRBJ2-7; 10 nucleotides agree with TRBD2. This CDR3 has 15 residues. Germline loops: CDR1 SGHDN, CDR2 FVKESK. With 3 bases clipped from V and 2 bases from J, the junction kept 4 bases outside the gene matches. In DNA, the CDR3 is TGTGCCAGCAGCCAGGCTAGCGGGAGACCCTACGAGCAGTACTTC. Translation: CASSQASGRPYEQYF.

This chain joins TRBV9 and TRBJ2-1; 8 nucleotides match TRBD2. In germline, CDR1 is SGDLS, CDR2 YYNGEE. With 0 bases clipped from V and 2 bases from J, the junction kept 1 base outside the gene matches. CDR3 length: 15 amino acids. In DNA form, the CDR3 reads TGTGCCAGCAGCGTAGACGGGAGGGCCTACAATGAGCAGTTCTTC. Its protein product is CASSVDGRAYNEQFF.

This clone has just a few counts. The chain has TRBV10-3 and TRBJ2-2; 13 bases are shared with TRBD2. Germline CDR1 and CDR2: ENHRY and SYGVKD. The V segment lost 6 bases and the J segment 6 bases; nucleotides outside the gene matches: 1. There are 14 residues in the CDR3. The CDR3 region has the DNA TGTGCCATCAGGGGACTAGCGGGATCCGGGGAGCTGTTTTTT. Amino acids: CAIRGLAGSGELFF.

The genes are TRBV2 and TRBJ1-4; 9 bases are a match to TRBD1. The CDR3 totals 16 residues. V lost 6 bases and J lost 8; bases outside the gene matches: 13. The germline gives CDR1 SNHLY, CDR2 FYNNEI. The CDR3 here is CASRTGRTGEYEKLFF. In DNA form, the CDR3 reads TGTGCCAGCAGGACCGGGAGGACAGGGGAATACGAAAAACTGTTTTTT.

The genes are TRBV7-2 and TRBJ2-1; D uncertain. Germline V CDR1 and CDR2: SGHTA, FQGNSA. Trimming left V 2 bases short and J 7 bases short, with 15 bases between. This CDR3 contains 15 residues. CDR3 loop: CASSLIGVDGNEQFF. Here the CDR3 DNA reads TGTGCCAGCAGCTTAATCGGCGTAGACGGGAATGAGCAGTTCTTC.

This clone occurred a few times. The chain carries TRBV4-3 and TRBJ2-1, with 11 bases matching TRBD2. Germline loops: CDR1 LGHNA, CDR2 YSLEER. The CDR3 length is 15 residues. The junction had 5 bases not matched to a gene; V was cut back by 3 bases and J by 7 bases. The CDR3 here is CASSQGLAVINEQFF. CDR3 in DNA: TGCGCCAGCAGCCAGGGACTAGCGGTAATTAATGAGCAGTTCTTC.

This chain connects TRBV2 to TRBJ1-2; D is possibly TRBD1 (6 bases). Trimming left V 7 bases short and J 4 bases short, with 13 bases between. This CDR3 is built from 13 residues. From germline, CDR1 is SNHLY and CDR2 FYNNEI. CDR3 residues: CASTPSGAYGYTF. CDR3 sequence (DNA): TGTGCCAGCACTCCTTCAGGGGCCTATGGCTACACCTTC.

CDR3 loop: CASSFFRGSNQPQHF. The CDR3 coding sequence is TGTGCCAGCAGTTTTTTCAGGGGAAGCAATCAGCCCCAGCATTTT. V gene TRBV28 combines with J gene TRBJ1-5; D might be TRBD1 (6 bases). This CDR3 spans 15 amino acids. Germline CDR1 MDHEN, CDR2 SYDVKM. V was trimmed by 3 bases and J by 1 base, leaving 10 bases between them.

The chain joins TRBV4-3 to TRBJ2-1; TRBD2 matches 9 bases. The CDR3 contains 15 residues. Germline assignment: CDR1 LGHNA and CDR2 YSLEER. Unmatched junction bases numbered 4, after V lost 1 base and J lost 6 bases. The CDR3 bases are TGCGCCAGCAGCCAAGTGGCGGGAGGGGCCAATGAGCAGTTCTTC. Protein: CASSQVAGGANEQFF.